The 13 T cell receptor beta chains below come from one sample, sequenced in a study of monozygotic twins with inflammatory bowel disease. One entry per CDR3 protein, without DNA, is what TCRdb gives after re-calling the 5' RACE reads. There are about 300,000 distinct CDR3 sequences in the sample, with more than 4.5% held by the top ten. The specimen sequenced was blood. These receptors all come from a human donor with ulcerative colitis or Crohn's disease, or a healthy co-twin of an affected twin (not recorded which).

V usage is TRBV20-1 and J usage is TRBJ2-7. The CDR3 sequence is 15 residues long. Germline CDR1 and CDR2: DFQATT and SNEGSKA (reference sequence). The CDR3 here is CSAPRAAGVSYEQYF.

This chain connects TRBV27 to TRBJ2-3. The V gene's germline CDR1 is MNHEY and CDR2 SMNVEV (reference sequence). The CDR3 runs 14 residues. The CDR3 sequence is CASSLQSSTDTQYF.

The CDR3 spells CSAYRGTDTQYF. V usage is TRBV20-1 and J usage is TRBJ2-3; TCRdb picks TRBD1, but there is no DNA to check that call. Per germline, CDR1 DFQATT and CDR2 SNEGSKA (reference sequence). The CDR3 consists of 12 residues.

The V and J genes are TRBV6-5 and TRBJ2-3. The CDR3 spans 15 residues. Germline V gives CDR1 MNHEY, CDR2 SVGAGI. The CDR3 reads CASSYSTFFADTQYF.

The chain joins TRBV28 to TRBJ1-2; the TCRdb call, TRBD1, lacks DNA for checking. In germline, CDR1 is MDHEN, CDR2 SYDVKM. CDR3 length: 15 amino acids. The CDR3 is CASATGTQSNYGYTF.

The chain has TRBV19 and TRBJ2-7; the D call from TCRdb, TRBD1, cannot be confirmed without DNA. The CDR3 has 14 amino acids. Germline V gene sequence: CDR1 LNHDA, CDR2 SQIVND (reference sequence). The CDR3 is CASSIGGSSYEQYF. Variable domain in full (rest from reference TRBV19 and TRBJ2-7): DGGITQSPKYLFRKEGQNVTLSCEQNLNHDAMYWYRQDPGQGLRLIYYSQIVNDFQKGDIAEGYSVSREKKESFPLTVTSAQKNPTAFYLCASSIGGSSYEQYFGPGTRLTVT.

This chain connects TRBV12-3 or TRBV12-4 to TRBJ2-1; as DNA is missing, the TRBD1 call by TCRdb cannot be tested. The CDR3 spans 15 residues. CDR3 amino acids: CASRLRGVSYNEQFF.

CDR3 loop: CASSYRGGNYGYTF. V and J are TRBV12-3 or TRBV12-4 and TRBJ1-2. The CDR3 contains 14 residues.

The rearrangement joins TRBV7-2 to TRBJ2-7; checking the TCRdb D call of TRBD1 is not possible without DNA. The CDR3 contains 14 residues. CDR1 and CDR2 (germline): SGHTA, FQGNSA. The CDR3 loop is CASSLQQGPYEQYF.

The genes are TRBV7-2 and TRBJ1-2; there is no DNA to check the TCRdb D call of TRBD1. The CDR3 extends over 13 amino acids. The germline V gene encodes CDR1 SGHTA and CDR2 FQGNSA. The CDR3: CASSRNREYGYTF.

The genes are TRBV27 and TRBJ2-5; TCRdb returns TRBD2, unconfirmable since there is no DNA. This CDR3 comprises 15 residues. CDR1 and CDR2 from the germline V gene are MNHEY and SMNVEV (reference sequence). CDR3 sequence reads: CASRELAGVGETQYF.

V usage is TRBV9 and J usage is TRBJ2-3. Germline CDR1 reads SGDLS; CDR2 reads YYNGEE. The CDR3 is 16 residues long. This CDR3 is CASSVAHSSGTDTQYF.

The V and J genes are TRBV4-3 and TRBJ2-1; there is no DNA to check the TCRdb D call of TRBD1. Germline V lookup: CDR1 LGHNA, CDR2 YSLEER. CDR3 length equals 16 residues. CDR3: CASSPNTQGVYNEQFF.